Below are 29 T cell receptor beta chains sequenced from a single sample in a study of blood T cells in healthy people across ages. Combining a sample-barcoded 5' primer with a J-beta primer mix, a second PCR ran for roughly 7 to 11 cycles. TCRdb fed the 5' RACE reads into MiXCR, producing one record per CDR3 protein. The sample lists roughly 2 million distinct CDR3 sequences, around 48% occurring once. The specimen sequenced was blood. The source is a woman aged 40 to 50 in good health.

This clonotype was seen a handful of times. The rearrangement links TRBV5-1 to TRBJ2-3; perhaps D is TRBD1 or TRBD2 (5 bases each). V lost 4 bases, J lost 1 base, and 13 bases lay in between. The germline V gene has CDR1 SGHRS and CDR2 YFSETQ. The CDR3 contains 15 residues. CDR3 loop: CASSVGAHGTDTQYF. DNA of the CDR3: TGCGCCAGCAGCGTCGGGGCGCACGGCACAGATACGCAGTATTTT.

V gene TRBV6-2 or TRBV6-3 combines with J gene TRBJ2-1; TRBD2 matches 8 bases. The ends lost 2 bases at V and 2 bases at J; junction bases unmatched: 2. Germline V gives CDR1 MNHEY, CDR2 SVGEGT. This CDR3 spans 15 amino acids. This chain's CDR3 is CASSYKGLAYNEQFF. The CDR3 region has the DNA TGTGCCAGCAGTTACAAGGGACTAGCCTACAATGAGCAGTTCTTC.

The chain has TRBV20-1 and TRBJ1-1, with D hard to call. The germline CDR1 and CDR2 sequences are DFQATT and SNEGSKA (reference sequence). This CDR3 has 14 amino acids. V was cut by 1 base and J by 5 bases, with 14 bases left in between. The DNA for the CDR3 is TGCAGTGCTAGAGCCGCAACTAGGAGAACTGAAGCTTTCTTT. Translating it yields CSARAATRRTEAFF.

This clonotype has a handful of counts. The chain combines TRBV5-7 with TRBJ2-1; D gene ambiguous. TRBV5-7 is filed as an ORF, its function uncertain. The V and J ends lost 3 bases and 4 bases respectively, with 20 bases between them. CDR3 length: 17 residues. The CDR3 sequence is CASSWLRHPGWYNEQFF. The CDR3 bases are TGTGCCAGCAGCTGGTTACGACACCCGGGCTGGTACAATGAGCAGTTCTTC.

This clonotype was detected a few times. CDR3 nucleotides: TGTGCCAGCAGCTTAGATCGAGCGGGGGGGCGTGAGCAGTTCTTC. This translates into CASSLDRAGGREQFF. The chain employs TRBV7-2 and TRBJ2-1, with 10 bases fitting TRBD2. The CDR3 totals 15 residues. Germline CDR1 and CDR2: SGHTA and FQGNSA. The trim removed 1 base at V and 9 bases at J, leaving 6 bases unmatched.

The J gene is TRBJ2-3, the V gene TRBV5-6; D may be TRBD1 (6 bases). V lost 1 base and J 0 bases, leaving 12 bases between the germline ends. In germline, CDR1 is SGHDT, CDR2 YYEEEE. The CDR3 runs 16 residues. CDR3 sequence: CASSLPGHPSTDTQYF. DNA for the CDR3: TGTGCCAGCAGCTTGCCGGGACACCCTAGCACAGATACGCAGTATTTT.

The chain's CDR3 is CASGPGQGYNSPLHF. The CDR3, as DNA: TGTGCCAGCGGACCGGGACAGGGCTATAATTCACCCCTCCACTTT. This rearrangement joins TRBV6-1 to TRBJ1-6, with 9 bases that match TRBD1. This CDR3 has 15 residues. V was pared by 8 bases and J by 3 bases, with 5 bases of the junction left unmatched. The germline V gene encodes CDR1 MNHNS and CDR2 SASEGT.

This clonotype occurred once. The rearrangement joins TRBV27 to TRBJ2-7, with D possibly called TRBD1 or TRBD2 (5 bases each). V was shortened by 2 bases and J by 3 bases, with 14 bases between the two germline ends. In germline, CDR1 is MNHEY, CDR2 SMNVEV (reference sequence). The CDR3 length is 15 residues. The CDR3 DNA sequence: TGTGCCAGCAGTTTACGGAGCTGGGACGACTACGAGCAGTACTTC. It translates to CASSLRSWDDYEQYF.

The chain has TRBV5-1 and TRBJ2-5, with D tentatively TRBD1 (6 bases). The end of the DNA fits TRBJ2-7 better, so the J call may be wrong. Germline lookup yields CDR1 SGHRS and CDR2 YFSETQ. CDR3 length: 15 amino acids. This CDR3 reads CASSSWKGGENEQYF. The CDR3 nucleotides are TGCGCCAGCAGCTCATGGAAAGGGGGTGAGAACGAGCAGTACTTC.

The chain recombines TRBV6-7 with TRBJ2-7; no firm D call. TRBV6-7 is an open reading frame whose function is uncertain. Trimming shortened V by 0 bases and J by 7 bases, and 13 bases separated the two germline ends. The CDR3 totals 14 residues. Written as DNA, the CDR3 is TGTGCCAGCAGTTACTCAGTGACTTCTAGAGAGCAGTACTTC. Amino acids: CASSYSVTSREQYF.

This clonotype was observed a handful of times. The V and J genes are TRBV7-9 and TRBJ2-7; 8 bases fit TRBD1. The CDR3 covers 14 residues. J lost 2 bases, V lost 5 bases, and 5 bases had no gene match. Looked up from germline, CDR1 is SEHNR and CDR2 is FQNEAQ (reference sequence). The CDR3 DNA follows: TGTGCCAGCAGCGCGGGACAGGAAACCTACGAGCAGTACTTC. It translates to CASSAGQETYEQYF.

The V gene is TRBV7-6, the J gene TRBJ2-7, with D tentatively TRBD1 (6 bases). CDR3 length: 13 residues. Germline-derived CDR1 and CDR2 are SGHVS and FNYEAQ. Trimming removed 5 bases at V and 5 bases at J, with 13 bases between. Here the CDR3 DNA reads TGTGCCAGCAGCCTAAGTAACAGGGACGAGCAGTACTTC. It yields the protein CASSLSNRDEQYF.

V is TRBV5-1 and J is TRBJ2-7, with 14 nucleotides matching TRBD2. From germline, CDR1 is SGHRS and CDR2 YFSETQ. The CDR3 extends over 17 amino acids. Unmatched junction bases numbered 13, after V lost 4 bases and J lost 7 bases. Written as DNA, the CDR3 is TGCGCCAGCAGCGGCGGACTAGCGGGGGGCTCCTACAATGAGCAGTACTTC. Translation: CASSGGLAGGSYNEQYF.

The CDR3 DNA is TGTGCCACCAGCAGAGATCTGGGGGGGGGCGGTTTTGAGACCCAGTACTTC. Translating gives CATSRDLGGGGFETQYF. The V gene is TRBV15, the J gene TRBJ2-5; D is possibly TRBD2 (7 bases). With 0 bases removed from V and 5 bases from J, the gap between germline ends came to 19 bases. This CDR3 comprises 17 residues. Germline CDR1 LNHNV, CDR2 YYDKDF (reference sequence).

This chain uses TRBV7-2 with TRBJ2-1; D not resolved. There are 16 residues in the CDR3. CDR1 is SGHTA and CDR2 is FQGNSA in the germline V gene. Deletions cut 1 base from V and 2 bases from J, with 12 bases between. CDR3 in amino acids: CASSLGQRRAYNEQFF. In DNA form, the CDR3 reads TGTGCCAGCAGCTTAGGCCAGCGACGAGCCTACAATGAGCAGTTCTTC. The full variable domain, with the rest looked up from reference TRBV7-2 and TRBJ2-1, is GAGVSQSPSNKVTEKGKDVELRCDPISGHTALYWYRQSLGQGLEFLIYFQGNSAPDKSGLPSDRFSAERTGGSVSTLTIQRTQQEDSAVYLCASSLGQRRAYNEQFFGPGTRLTVL.

V gene TRBV20-1 combines with J gene TRBJ2-7; 9 bases match TRBD1. J gave up 12 bases and V 5 bases, and 11 bases lay outside the gene matches. Germline V gene data show CDR1 as DFQATT and CDR2 as SNEGSKA (reference sequence). The CDR3 extends over 12 amino acids. CDR3 sequence (DNA): TGCAGTGCTCGCCCTACAGGGGGCGCGCCGTACTTC. Amino acids: CSARPTGGAPYF.

This chain connects TRBV20-1 to TRBJ2-7; 8 bases fit TRBD1. The CDR3 loop spans 15 amino acids. Germline lookup yields CDR1 DFQATT and CDR2 SNEGSKA (reference sequence). V was clipped by 3 bases and J by 3 bases; unmatched bases: 10. The CDR3 is CSARSRGTGFYEQYF. CDR3 nucleotide sequence: TGCAGTGCTAGGTCCCGAGGGACAGGTTTCTACGAGCAGTACTTC.

The rearrangement links TRBV6-5 to TRBJ2-1; possible D gene TRBD2, 7 bases. CDR3 size: 14 residues. V was cut by 4 bases and J by 8 bases, with 15 bases left in between. Germline CDR1 reads MNHEY; CDR2 reads SVGAGI. As DNA, the CDR3 is TGTGCCAGCAGTTTGTGGGGGGGCCCTGATGAGCAGTTCTTC. As protein: CASSLWGGPDEQFF.

To note about this clonotype: One end of the junction does not line up with germline, which may come from a read error. The chain links TRBV13 to TRBJ2-6; D could derive from TRBD1 or TRBD2 (6 bases each). The CDR3 extends over 19 amino acids. Germline CDR1 reads PRHDT; CDR2 reads FYEKMQ (reference sequence). As DNA, the CDR3 is TGTGCCAGCAGCTTAGTCCGCCGGGGGCCTCTCTCTGGGACCAACGTCCTGACTTTC. Translated: CASSLVRRGPLSGTNVLTF.

The chain is built from TRBV28 and TRBJ2-4, with a tentative D call TRBD1 (6 bases). The V gene lost 3 bases and the J gene lost 13 bases, with 16 bases spanning the gap. There are 13 residues in the CDR3. CDR1 is MDHEN and CDR2 is SYDVKM in the germline V gene. CDR3: CASSFRGAREQYF. CDR3 sequence (DNA): TGTGCCAGCAGTTTCAGGGGAGCGAGGGAGCAGTACTTC.

The chain recombines TRBV10-3 with TRBJ2-5; 7 bases map to TRBD1. In germline, CDR1 is ENHRY, CDR2 SYGVKD. J gave up 3 bases and V 6 bases, and 4 bases lay outside the gene matches. This CDR3 is built from 13 residues. CDR3 in amino acids: CAIRPGQKETQYF. The CDR3 DNA follows: TGTGCCATCAGACCGGGACAGAAAGAGACCCAGTACTTC.

This chain joins TRBV6-1 and TRBJ2-1; perhaps D is TRBD1 or TRBD2 (5 bases each). Germline CDR1 reads MNHNS; CDR2 reads SASEGT. Trimming stripped 1 base from V and 4 bases from J, with 11 bases between. CDR3 length: 15 amino acids. This chain's CDR3 is CASSEGGNKYNEQFF. In DNA, the CDR3 is TGTGCCAGCAGTGAAGGGGGGAATAAGTACAATGAGCAGTTCTTC.

The chain uses TRBV6-6 and TRBJ2-1; weak D call: TRBD2 (6 bases). Trimming took off 7 bases at V and 10 bases at J, with 20 bases between the two ends. Germline V lookup: CDR1 MNHNY, CDR2 SVGAGI (reference sequence). This CDR3 region has 14 residues. The CDR3 is CASNSGRLVREQFF. CDR3 DNA sequence: TGTGCCAGCAACTCCGGAAGACTAGTTCGCGAGCAGTTCTTC.

This clonotype was seen a few times. This sequence joins TRBV14 and TRBJ1-2; D remains unclear. The V end was cut by 0 bases, the J end by 5 bases, with 7 bases between. The CDR3 runs 13 residues. CDR1 and CDR2 (germline): SGHDN, FVKESK. This CDR3 is CASSQEVAYGYTF. In nucleotides, the CDR3 is TGTGCCAGCAGCCAAGAGGTCGCATATGGCTACACCTTC. Together with reference TRBV14 and TRBJ1-2, the CDR3 gives the full variable domain: EAGVTQFPSHSVIEKGQTVTLRCDPISGHDNLYWYRRVMGKEIKFLLHFVKESKQDESGMPNNRFLAERTGGTYSTLKVQPAELEDSGVYFCASSQEVAYGYTFGSGTRLTVV.

This clonotype was observed a single time. V is TRBV6-2 or TRBV6-3 and J is TRBJ1-2; D perhaps matches TRBD1 (5 bases). CDR3 length equals 17 residues. CDR1 is MNHEY and CDR2 is SVGEGT in the germline V gene. The germline V and J ends were trimmed by 7 bases and 0 bases, with 21 bases remaining between them. CDR3 residues: CASIHGGKLQANYGYTF. The CDR3 DNA is TGTGCCAGCATTCACGGGGGGAAACTCCAAGCTAACTATGGCTACACCTTC.

The chain recombines TRBV11-2 with TRBJ2-5, with 8 bases matching TRBD2. Germline V CDR1 and CDR2: SGHAT, FQNNGV. The CDR3 is 16 residues long. Trimming at V came to 5 bases and at J to 1 base, leaving 9 bases not matched to a gene. This CDR3 reads CASSPVIAGGQETQYF. The CDR3 nucleotides are TGTGCCAGCAGCCCCGTAATTGCGGGGGGCCAAGAGACCCAGTACTTC.

The rearrangement uses TRBV7-9 and TRBJ1-2; no clear D gene. Trimming left V 8 bases short and J 0 bases short, with 4 bases between. Per germline, CDR1 SEHNR and CDR2 FQNEAQ (reference sequence). The CDR3 covers 11 residues. The CDR3 DNA is TGTGCCAGCTTAGCTAACTATGGCTACACCTTC. Its translation is CASLANYGYTF.

CDR3 in amino acids: CASSFSGAWGYEQYF. The CDR3 bases are TGTGCCAGCAGTTTTAGTGGGGCCTGGGGCTACGAGCAGTACTTC. The chain joins TRBV28 to TRBJ2-7, with D tentatively TRBD1 (5 bases). V lost 3 bases to trimming and J lost 3 bases, with 15 bases between them. The length of the CDR3 is 15 residues. Germline V gene data show CDR1 as MDHEN and CDR2 as SYDVKM.

This clonotype was counted a few times. The chain employs TRBV5-1 and TRBJ2-3, with a possible D match to TRBD2 (5 bases). CDR1 and CDR2 (germline): SGHRS, YFSETQ. The germline V and J ends were trimmed by 4 bases and 5 bases, with 11 bases remaining between them. The CDR3 extends over 13 amino acids. For the CDR3, the DNA is TGCGCCAGCAGCAACCGGGATCTAGATACGCAGTATTTT. Protein sequence: CASSNRDLDTQYF.